Presented here are 32 T cell receptor beta chains from one specimen sequenced in a study of shared clonotypes between healthy human individuals. Assay: immunoSEQ multiplex PCR; the TCRdb copy retains only in-frame clones and omits some. The sample has 850,000 to 1,100,000 clones, 70% to 85% seen once. Sequenced: memory CD4+ T cells from PBMCs. Subset denoted: CD45RA-negative fraction. The receptors derive from a man younger than 35 in good health. Some clones in this sample may be carry-over from other donors' samples.

This clone was counted a few times. The CDR3 region has the DNA TGTGCCAGCAGCTATACAGGGGTAGGCACTGAAGCTTTCTTT. Translation: CASSYTGVGTEAFF. The chain combines TRBV11-2 with TRBJ1-1; TRBD1 matches at 7 bases. V gave up 4 bases and J gave up 4 bases; unmatched junction bases: 6. This CDR3 contains 14 residues. Per germline, CDR1 SGHAT and CDR2 FQNNGV. Variable domain in full (rest from reference TRBV11-2 and TRBJ1-1): EAGVAQSPRYKIIEKRQSVAFWCNPISGHATLYWYQQILGQGPKLLIQFQNNGVVDDSQLPKDRFSAERLKGVDSTLKIQPAKLEDSAVYLCASSYTGVGTEAFFGQGTRLTVV.

V is TRBV6-1 and J is TRBJ1-5; tentative D call: TRBD1 (5 bases). The germline gives CDR1 MNHNS, CDR2 SASEGT. The CDR3 is made up of 15 amino acids. The germline V and J ends were trimmed by 3 bases and 2 bases, with 11 bases remaining between them. The DNA for the CDR3 is TGTGCCAGCAGTGAGTTTCAGGGAGGCAATCAGCCCCAGCATTTT. As protein: CASSEFQGGNQPQHF.

The V gene is TRBV18, the J gene TRBJ2-7; D is ambiguous. Germline V gives CDR1 KGHSH, CDR2 LQKENI. Trimming pared 3 bases from V and 0 bases from J, leaving 9 bases between. The CDR3 extends over 14 amino acids. In DNA, the CDR3 is TGTGCCAGCTCACCGCCGGTCGGCTCCTACGAGCAGTACTTC. Residues: CASSPPVGSYEQYF.

V usage is TRBV5-1 and J usage is TRBJ2-1, with TRBD2 identical over 12 bases. Looked up from germline, CDR1 is SGHRS and CDR2 is YFSETQ. The junction had 5 bases not matched to a gene; V was cut back by 0 bases and J by 13 bases. This CDR3 has 14 residues. The CDR3 bases are TGCGCCAGCAGCTTGGCCGGGACTAGCGGGCAACAGTTCTTC. This codes for CASSLAGTSGQQFF. The full variable domain, rest sourced from reference TRBV5-1 and TRBJ2-1, is KAGVTQTPRYLIKTRGQQVTLSCSPISGHRSVSWYQQTPGQGLQFLFEYFSETQRNKGNFPGRFSGRQFSNSRSEMNVSTLELGDSALYLCASSLAGTSGQQFFGPGTRLTVL.

The rearrangement links TRBV18 to TRBJ1-1; no firm D call. Germline CDR1 KGHSH, CDR2 LQKENI. The V and J ends lost 3 bases and 1 base respectively, with 21 bases between them. This CDR3 is built from 18 residues. CDR3 region: CASSPNSRRASQNTEAFF. Here the CDR3 DNA reads TGTGCCAGCTCACCTAATAGCCGTCGGGCGTCACAGAACACTGAAGCTTTCTTT.

The sample holds one count of this clone. The gene calls are TRBV5-1 and TRBJ2-2; D call uncertain. CDR1 is SGHRS and CDR2 is YFSETQ in the germline V gene. V lost 2 bases and J lost 1, with 9 bases in between. The CDR3 totals 15 residues. The CDR3 region is CASSFARLNTGELFF. Here the CDR3 DNA reads TGCGCCAGCAGCTTTGCCCGGCTGAACACCGGGGAGCTGTTTTTT.

This clone has more than one count but fewer than ten. V gene TRBV7-8 combines with J gene TRBJ2-7; D call uncertain. The CDR3 has 14 residues. V was shortened by 1 base and J by 3 bases, with 10 bases between the two germline ends. Germline V lookup: CDR1 SGHVS, CDR2 FQNEAQ. The CDR3 DNA sequence: TGTGCCAGCAGCTTAGAAGGCAGTCTCTACGAGCAGTACTTC. Amino acids: CASSLEGSLYEQYF.

The genes are TRBV7-2 and TRBJ2-5, with 7 bases identical to TRBD2. V was pared by 4 bases and J by 4 bases, with 12 bases of the junction left unmatched. The CDR3 spans 16 residues. The germline gives CDR1 SGHTA, CDR2 FQGNSA. CDR3 residues: CASSSSTAAGAETQYF. DNA for the CDR3: TGTGCCAGCAGCTCGAGCACGGCGGCGGGAGCAGAGACCCAGTACTTC.

This clone occurred many times. The rearrangement links TRBV29-1 to TRBJ2-6, with unresolved D. Trimming pared 7 bases from V and 2 bases from J, leaving 12 bases between. The CDR3 spans 14 residues. CDR1 SQVTM and CDR2 ANQGSEA come from the germline V gene. CDR3 sequence: CSARSPTGANVLTF. The CDR3 bases are TGCAGCGCCCGAAGCCCCACTGGGGCCAACGTCCTGACTTTC.

This clone is a singleton in its sample. A far larger clone is just one base off, so this is likely a read error. The sample holds other DNA sequences that translate to the same CDR3. CDR3 amino acids: CASSQGEGEYAEQYF. Written as DNA, the CDR3 is TGTGCCAGCAGCCAAGGGGAGGGAGAATACGCCGAGCAGTACTTC. The J gene is TRBJ2-7, the V gene TRBV4-2; the match to TRBD2 covers 7 bases. Looked up from germline, CDR1 is LGHNA and CDR2 is YNFKEQ. V gave up 1 base and J gave up 6 bases; unmatched junction bases: 9. This CDR3 is built from 15 residues.

The genes are TRBV5-1 and TRBJ2-5; 7 nucleotides line up with TRBD2. The CDR3 has 17 residues. V shed 4 bases and J 1 base; nucleotides not matched to a gene: 13. Germline CDR1 reads SGHRS; CDR2 reads YFSETQ. The CDR3 loop reads CASSAGTTLSFQETQYF. The CDR3 bases are TGCGCCAGCAGCGCCGGGACTACCCTAAGCTTCCAAGAGACCCAGTACTTC.

This chain uses TRBV27 with TRBJ2-1; 11 bases are shared with TRBD2. The germline V gene has CDR1 MNHEY and CDR2 SMNVEV (reference sequence). The CDR3 extends over 16 amino acids. The J segment lost 4 bases and the V segment lost 5 bases, leaving 7 bases of the junction unmatched. This chain's CDR3 is CASSPPTSGKYNEQFF. CDR3 coding DNA: TGTGCCAGCAGTCCCCCGACTAGCGGGAAATACAATGAGCAGTTCTTC.

The chain uses TRBV7-9 and TRBJ2-1; 12 bases match TRBD2. This CDR3 is built from 18 residues. Germline CDR1 is SEHNR and CDR2 is FQNEAQ (reference sequence). With V trimmed by 1 base and J by 8 bases, 12 bases remained unmatched. Written as DNA, the CDR3 is TGTGCCAGCAGCTTAGTACCCTCCCTAGCGGGAGGGCAGGATGAGCAGTTCTTC. It yields the protein CASSLVPSLAGGQDEQFF.

CDR3 in amino acids: CATRGLARTDTQYF. CDR3 nucleotides: TGCGCCACCCGGGGGCTAGCGCGCACAGATACGCAGTATTTT. The chain has TRBV5-1 and TRBJ2-3; D possibly matches TRBD1 or TRBD2 (6 bases each). Germline lookup yields CDR1 SGHRS and CDR2 YFSETQ. Trimming took off 9 bases at V and 1 base at J, with 15 bases between the two ends. The CDR3 has 14 amino acids.

The chain recombines TRBV6-1 with TRBJ1-1; D is uncertain. Trimming stripped 10 bases from V and 3 bases from J, with 12 bases between. CDR1 and CDR2 (germline): MNHNS, SASEGT. This CDR3 spans 12 amino acids. This chain's CDR3 is CATIPTYTEAFF. CDR3 DNA: TGTGCCACCATTCCCACGTACACTGAAGCTTTCTTT.

The CDR3 reads CASTIQGNTEAFF. As DNA, the CDR3 is TGTGCCAGCACCATACAGGGTAACACTGAAGCTTTCTTT. The chain recombines TRBV16 with TRBJ1-1, with TRBD1 as a possible D gene (6 bases). The V gene lost 7 bases and the J gene lost 2 bases, with 11 bases spanning the gap. CDR1 is KGHSY and CDR2 is FQNENV in the germline V gene. The CDR3 covers 13 residues.

The chain combines TRBV27 with TRBJ2-1, with unresolved D. This CDR3 spans 15 amino acids. V was pared by 0 bases and J by 5 bases, with 11 bases between. Germline CDR1 and CDR2: MNHEY and SMNVEV (reference sequence). The chain's CDR3 is CASSLSRLSNNEQFF. CDR3 sequence (DNA): TGTGCCAGCAGTTTATCTCGGCTGTCTAACAATGAGCAGTTCTTC.

The rearrangement uses TRBV5-1 and TRBJ2-3, with 9 positions matching TRBD2. After removal of 3 bases from V and 4 bases from J, the junction contained 9 bases not matched to a gene. CDR1 and CDR2 (germline): SGHRS, YFSETQ. The CDR3 totals 16 residues. The CDR3 coding sequence is TGCGCCAGCAGCTCCCGGGGTAGCGGGAGTGCAGATACGCAGTATTTT. This gives the protein CASSSRGSGSADTQYF.

V gene TRBV20-1 combines with J gene TRBJ2-3; possibly TRBD2 for D (5 bases). The length of the CDR3 is 11 residues. V lost 4 bases and J 5 bases, leaving 7 bases between the germline ends. Looked up from germline, CDR1 is DFQATT and CDR2 is SNEGSKA (reference sequence). CDR3 region: CSATRGDTQYF. The DNA of the CDR3 is TGCAGTGCTACACGGGGAGATACGCAGTATTTT.

This clone came up a few times. The V and J genes are TRBV2 and TRBJ1-1; no clear D. Germline values: CDR1 SNHLY, CDR2 FYNNEI. With 5 bases removed from V and 3 bases from J, the gap between germline ends came to 4 bases. The CDR3 is 11 amino acids. The chain's CDR3 is CASSYYTEAFF. The CDR3 DNA follows: TGTGCCAGCAGTTATTACACTGAAGCTTTCTTT.

This clone was picked up a small number of times. The chain recombines TRBV11-2 with TRBJ1-1, with D hard to call. The germline V and J ends were trimmed by 0 bases and 5 bases, with 16 bases remaining between them. The V gene's germline CDR1 is SGHAT and CDR2 FQNNGV. The CDR3 has 16 amino acids. CDR3 residues: CASSLDIAARPTEAFF. In DNA, the CDR3 is TGTGCCAGCAGCTTAGATATCGCGGCGAGACCGACTGAAGCTTTCTTT.

The chain links TRBV4-2 to TRBJ2-1; TRBD1 or TRBD2 may be the D gene (5 bases each). Looked up from germline, CDR1 is LGHNA and CDR2 is YNFKEQ. The V end lost 2 bases, the J end lost 3 bases, and 17 bases lay between the germline ends. The CDR3 consists of 17 residues. The CDR3 is CASSQNSGTPIYNEQFF. The CDR3 nucleotides read TGTGCCAGCAGCCAAAACTCCGGGACCCCCATCTACAATGAGCAGTTCTTC.

This clone has only one observation. The chain couples TRBV4-1 to TRBJ1-6, with unresolved D. This CDR3 is built from 13 residues. The germline V gene encodes CDR1 MGHRA and CDR2 YSYEKL. The V end lost 4 bases, the J end lost 14 bases, and 15 bases lay between the germline ends. Here the CDR3 reads CASSPSPARALHF. The CDR3 bases are TGCGCCAGCAGCCCCTCGCCAGCGCGGGCCCTCCACTTT.

This clone was counted a single time. The rearrangement joins TRBV2 to TRBJ2-1; TRBD2 agrees at 11 bases. V lost 4 bases, J lost 8 bases, and 7 bases stayed unmatched. The CDR3 is 15 residues long. The germline V gene encodes CDR1 SNHLY and CDR2 FYNNEI. CDR3 nucleotide sequence: TGTGCCAGCAGTGCAACTAGCGGGAGCACCCATGAGCAGTTCTTC. Amino acid sequence: CASSATSGSTHEQFF.

As to this clone: At the DNA level, this CDR3 is encoded by other sequences in the same sample as well. The chain joins TRBV7-9 to TRBJ2-3; tentatively, D is TRBD2 (7 bases). V lost 5 bases, J lost 5 bases, and 20 bases lay in between. The V gene's germline CDR1 is SEHNR and CDR2 FQNEAQ (reference sequence). This CDR3 contains 16 residues. CDR3 amino acids: CASSPLGGLAQDTQYF. CDR3 DNA sequence: TGTGCCAGCAGCCCCTTGGGGGGGCTAGCCCAAGATACGCAGTATTTT.

The J gene is TRBJ2-5, the V gene TRBV11-3, with unresolved D. CDR3 size: 14 residues. Germline lookup yields CDR1 SGHNT and CDR2 YENEEA. Trimming pared 1 base from V and 0 bases from J, leaving 6 bases between. The CDR3 sequence is CASSLGPNQETQYF. CDR3 bases: TGTGCCAGCAGCTTAGGACCAAACCAAGAGACCCAGTACTTC.

The chain uses TRBV7-2 and TRBJ2-2; no reliable D call. This CDR3 comprises 14 residues. Trimming shortened V by 0 bases and J by 4 bases, and 6 bases separated the two germline ends. CDR1 is SGHTA and CDR2 is FQGNSA in the germline V gene. CDR3 sequence reads: CASSLASSTGELFF. CDR3 nucleotides: TGTGCCAGCAGCTTAGCCTCAAGCACCGGGGAGCTGTTTTTT.

The CDR3 loop reads CASSLLGASYNEQFF. The DNA for the CDR3 is TGTGCCAGCAGTTTACTGGGGGCAAGCTACAATGAGCAGTTCTTC. The rearrangement links TRBV27 to TRBJ2-1, with D perhaps TRBD1 (6 bases). CDR1 MNHEY and CDR2 SMNVEV come from the germline V gene (reference sequence). The CDR3 has 15 amino acids. The ends were cut back, 2 bases at V and 3 bases at J, with 11 bases in the middle.

The chain joins TRBV7-9 to TRBJ2-5; tentative D call: TRBD2 (5 bases). Germline assignment: CDR1 SEHNR and CDR2 FQNEAQ (reference sequence). The CDR3 length is 13 residues. V lost 5 bases to trimming and J lost 3 bases, with 10 bases between them. CDR3: CASSPQAEETQYF. The CDR3 coding sequence is TGTGCCAGCAGCCCTCAAGCGGAAGAGACCCAGTACTTC. Filled out from reference TRBV7-9 and TRBJ2-5, the complete variable domain reads DTGVSQNPRHKITKRGQNVTFRCDPISEHNRLYWYRQTLGQGPEFLTYFQNEAQLEKSRLLSDRFSAERPKGSFSTLEIQRTEQGDSAMYLCASSPQAEETQYFGPGTRLLVL.

J is TRBJ2-3 and V is TRBV9; 10 bases are shared with TRBD2. V lost 0 bases to trimming and J lost 2 bases; unmatched junction nucleotides: 6. CDR3 length: 17 amino acids. Germline CDR1 SGDLS, CDR2 YYNGEE. As DNA, the CDR3 is TGTGCCAGCAGCGTAGCTAGCGGGAGCTCTCCCACAGATACGCAGTATTTT. Translation: CASSVASGSSPTDTQYF.

With respect to this clone: The same CDR3 arises from other DNA sequences in this sample as well. The chain links TRBV5-1 to TRBJ2-7; D unclear. Trimming removed 0 bases at V and 2 bases at J, with 9 bases between. Germline V gene lookup returns CDR1 SGHRS and CDR2 YFSETQ. The CDR3 contains 14 residues. CDR3 sequence: CASSLAGQAYEQYF. DNA for the CDR3: TGCGCCAGCAGCTTGGCCGGCCAGGCCTACGAGCAGTACTTC.

The rearrangement links TRBV6-5 to TRBJ2-7, with 7 bases identical to TRBD2. V shed 2 bases, J shed 0 bases, and the junction held 4 bases outside the gene matches. The CDR3 contains 15 residues. Germline lookup yields CDR1 MNHEY and CDR2 SVGAGI. In DNA, the CDR3 is TGTGCCAGCAGTTACGCTAGCGGAATCTCCTACGAGCAGTACTTC. Its protein is CASSYASGISYEQYF.